This T cell receptor (beta chain) emerged from a study of blood T cell repertoires in COVID-19. Study summary: COVID-19 samples, acute and convalescent, were from the United States, Italy and Spain. PBMCs, B-cell-depleted T cells, or T cells were the source of the cDNA or gDNA that made up the material.

Under the authors' procedure: Reference gene primer amplification gave estimated nucleated cell counts. TCRdb keeps only in-frame clones here, not all; method: immunoSEQ multiplex PCR. V and J calls and clone size are those listed in that table; D and trimming were worked out from the DNA. The sample shows approximately 350,000 clones, 89% of them seen only once. The V end lost 5 bases, the J end lost 8 bases, and 7 bases lay between the germline ends. This CDR3 is built from 11 residues. Germline V gives CDR1 MDHEN, CDR2 SYDVKM. The receptor comes from a man aged 35-49 years with acute or convalescent COVID-19. Sequenced: peripheral blood. This chain uses TRBV28 with TRBJ2-1; D gene ambiguous. The DNA of the CDR3 is TGTGCCAGCAGTCCTACGGATGAGCAGTTCTTC. Translation: CASSPTDEQFF.